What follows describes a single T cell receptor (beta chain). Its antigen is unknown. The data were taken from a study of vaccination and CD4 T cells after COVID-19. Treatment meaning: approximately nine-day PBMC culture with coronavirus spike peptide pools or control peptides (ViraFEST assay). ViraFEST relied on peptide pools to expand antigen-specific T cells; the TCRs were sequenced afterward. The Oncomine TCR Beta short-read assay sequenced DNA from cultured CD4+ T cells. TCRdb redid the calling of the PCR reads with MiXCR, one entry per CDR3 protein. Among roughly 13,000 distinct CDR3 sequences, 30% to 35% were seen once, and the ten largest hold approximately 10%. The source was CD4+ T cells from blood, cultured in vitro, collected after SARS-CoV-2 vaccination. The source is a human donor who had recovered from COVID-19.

The CDR3 DNA reads as TGTGCCATCCGGAGTACCACAGATACGCAGTATTTT. It codes for CAIRSTTDTQYF. V gene TRBV6-1 combines with J gene TRBJ2-3; no clear D gene. Trimming took off 10 bases at V and 2 bases at J, with 10 bases between the two ends. Germline CDR1 is MNHNS and CDR2 is SASEGT. CDR3 length: 12 residues.